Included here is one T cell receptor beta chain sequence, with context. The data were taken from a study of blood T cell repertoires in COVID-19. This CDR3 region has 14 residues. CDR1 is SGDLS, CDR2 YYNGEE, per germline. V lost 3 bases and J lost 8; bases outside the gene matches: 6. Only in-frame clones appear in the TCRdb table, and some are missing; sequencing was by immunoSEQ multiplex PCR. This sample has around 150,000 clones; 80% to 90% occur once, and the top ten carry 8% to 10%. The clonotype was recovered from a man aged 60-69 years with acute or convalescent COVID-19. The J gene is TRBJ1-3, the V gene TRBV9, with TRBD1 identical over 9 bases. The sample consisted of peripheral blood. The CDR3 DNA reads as TGTGCCAGCAGCGCAGGACAGGGGATATACACCATATATTTT. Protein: CASSAGQGIYTIYF.